This T cell receptor beta chain is from a study of T cells in Graves' hyperthyroidism and ophthalmopathy. The sample holds many counts of this clonotype. Germline loops: CDR1 MDHEN, CDR2 SYDVKM. This CDR3 region has 15 residues. V trimming: 4 bases; J trimming: 2 bases; junction bases outside the gene matches: 5. Amplified TCR beta CDR3 regions came from RNA transcripts. In the first-round RT-PCR of the TCR CDR3, the HTBI primer set was used. TCRdb re-derived calls from the multiplex PCR reads in MiXCR, one entry per CDR3 protein. The data hold hundreds of thousands of distinct CDR3 sequences, with more than 15% observed a single time.

V is TRBV28 and J is TRBJ2-1, with 7 bases fitting TRBD1. The sequenced sample was blood. This TCR came from a woman aged 40 to 50 with Graves' ophthalmopathy. The CDR3, as DNA: TGTGCCAGCAGTTCAAGACAGGGCCCCTACAATGAGCAGTTCTTC. It translates to CASSSRQGPYNEQFF.